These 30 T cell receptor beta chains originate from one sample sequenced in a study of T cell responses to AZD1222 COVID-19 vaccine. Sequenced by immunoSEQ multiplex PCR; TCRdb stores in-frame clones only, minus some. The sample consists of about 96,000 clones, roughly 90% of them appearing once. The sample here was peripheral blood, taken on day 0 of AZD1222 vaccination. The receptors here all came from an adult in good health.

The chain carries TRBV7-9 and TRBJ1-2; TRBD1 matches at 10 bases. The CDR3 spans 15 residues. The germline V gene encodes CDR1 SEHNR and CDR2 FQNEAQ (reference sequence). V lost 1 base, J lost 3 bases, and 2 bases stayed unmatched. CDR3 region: CASSLETGGDYGYTF. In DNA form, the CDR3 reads TGTGCCAGCAGCTTAGAGACAGGGGGCGACTATGGCTACACCTTC. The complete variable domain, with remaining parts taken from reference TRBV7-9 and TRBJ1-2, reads DTGVSQNPRHKITKRGQNVTFRCDPISEHNRLYWYRQTLGQGPEFLTYFQNEAQLEKSRLLSDRFSAERPKGSFSTLEIQRTEQGDSAMYLCASSLETGGDYGYTFGSGTRLTVV.

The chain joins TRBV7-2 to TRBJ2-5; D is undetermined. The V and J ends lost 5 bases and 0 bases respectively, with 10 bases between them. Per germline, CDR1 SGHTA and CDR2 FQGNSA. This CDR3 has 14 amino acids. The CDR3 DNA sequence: TGTGCCAGCAGCACCGGACCCAACCAAGAGACCCAGTACTTC. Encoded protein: CASSTGPNQETQYF.

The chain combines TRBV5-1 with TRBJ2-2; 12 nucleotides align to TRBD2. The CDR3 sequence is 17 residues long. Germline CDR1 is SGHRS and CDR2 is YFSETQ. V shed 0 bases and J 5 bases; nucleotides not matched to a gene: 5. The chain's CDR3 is CASSLAPGTSGTGELFF. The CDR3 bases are TGCGCCAGCAGCTTGGCCCCCGGGACTAGCGGGACCGGGGAGCTGTTTTTT.

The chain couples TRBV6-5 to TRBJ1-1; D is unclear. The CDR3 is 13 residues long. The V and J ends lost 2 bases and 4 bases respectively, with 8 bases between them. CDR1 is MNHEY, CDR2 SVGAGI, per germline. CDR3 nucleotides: TGTGCCAGCAGTTACAGCTGGGGCACTGAAGCTTTCTTT. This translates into CASSYSWGTEAFF.

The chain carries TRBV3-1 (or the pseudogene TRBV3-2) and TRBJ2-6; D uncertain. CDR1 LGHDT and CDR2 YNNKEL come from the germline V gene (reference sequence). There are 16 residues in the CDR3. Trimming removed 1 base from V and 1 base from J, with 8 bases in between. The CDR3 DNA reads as TGTGCCAGCAGCCAAGGGTTGGGATCTGGGGCCAACGTCCTGACTTTC. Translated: CASSQGLGSGANVLTF.

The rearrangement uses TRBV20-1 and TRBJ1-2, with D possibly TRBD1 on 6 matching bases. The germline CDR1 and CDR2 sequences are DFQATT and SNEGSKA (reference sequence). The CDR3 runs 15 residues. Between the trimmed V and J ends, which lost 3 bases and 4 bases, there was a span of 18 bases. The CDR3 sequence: CSASGDRGIIYGYTF. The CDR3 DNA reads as TGCAGTGCTAGTGGCGATAGGGGGATTATCTATGGCTACACCTTC.

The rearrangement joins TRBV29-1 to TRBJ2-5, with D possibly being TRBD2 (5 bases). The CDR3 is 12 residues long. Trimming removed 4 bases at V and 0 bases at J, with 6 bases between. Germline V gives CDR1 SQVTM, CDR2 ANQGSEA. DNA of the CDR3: TGCAGCGTTGCGGGAAACCAAGAGACCCAGTACTTC. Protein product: CSVAGNQETQYF.

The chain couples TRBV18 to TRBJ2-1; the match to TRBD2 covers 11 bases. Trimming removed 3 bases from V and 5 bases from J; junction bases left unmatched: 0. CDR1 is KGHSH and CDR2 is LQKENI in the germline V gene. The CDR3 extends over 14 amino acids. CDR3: CASSPGLADNEQFF. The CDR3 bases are TGTGCCAGCTCACCGGGACTAGCGGACAATGAGCAGTTCTTC.

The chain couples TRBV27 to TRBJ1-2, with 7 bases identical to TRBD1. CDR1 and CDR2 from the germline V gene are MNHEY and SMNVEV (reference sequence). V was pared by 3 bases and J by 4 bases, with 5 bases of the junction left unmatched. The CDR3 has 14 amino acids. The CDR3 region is CASSFQGGGYGYTF. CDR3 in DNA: TGTGCCAGCAGTTTCCAGGGGGGGGGCTATGGCTACACCTTC.

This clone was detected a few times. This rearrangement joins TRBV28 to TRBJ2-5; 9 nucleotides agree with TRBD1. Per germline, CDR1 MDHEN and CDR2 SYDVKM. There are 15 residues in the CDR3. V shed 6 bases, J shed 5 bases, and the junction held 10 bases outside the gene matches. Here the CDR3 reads CASRSLTGGAETQYF. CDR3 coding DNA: TGTGCCAGCAGGTCTCTTACAGGGGGCGCGGAGACCCAGTACTTC.

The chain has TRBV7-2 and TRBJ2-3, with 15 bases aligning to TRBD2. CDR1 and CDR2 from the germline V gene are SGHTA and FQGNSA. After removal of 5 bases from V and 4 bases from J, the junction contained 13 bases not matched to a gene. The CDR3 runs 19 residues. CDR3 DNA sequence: TGTGCCAGCAGCCCCCCCCTGGGACTAGCGGGAGGAATACCAGATACGCAGTATTTT. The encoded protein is CASSPPLGLAGGIPDTQYF.

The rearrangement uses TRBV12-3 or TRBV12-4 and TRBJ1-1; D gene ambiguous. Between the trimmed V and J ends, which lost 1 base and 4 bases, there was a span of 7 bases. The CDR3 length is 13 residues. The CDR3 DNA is TGTGCCAGCAGTTTAGGAGAAGGCACTGAAGCTTTCTTT. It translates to CASSLGEGTEAFF.

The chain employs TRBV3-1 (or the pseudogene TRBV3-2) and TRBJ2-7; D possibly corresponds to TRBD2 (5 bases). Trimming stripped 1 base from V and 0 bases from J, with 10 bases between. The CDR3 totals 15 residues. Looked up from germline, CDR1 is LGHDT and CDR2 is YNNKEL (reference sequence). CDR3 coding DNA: TGTGCCAGCAGCCAAGCTCCCGGGGTCTCCTACGAGCAGTACTTC. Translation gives CASSQAPGVSYEQYF.

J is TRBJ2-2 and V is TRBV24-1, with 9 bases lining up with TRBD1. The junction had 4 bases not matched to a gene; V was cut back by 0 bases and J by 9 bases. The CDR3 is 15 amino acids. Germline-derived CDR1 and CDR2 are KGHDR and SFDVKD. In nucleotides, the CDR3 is TGTGCCACCAGTGATTTGGGGACAGGGCTCCGGGAGCTGTTTTTT. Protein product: CATSDLGTGLRELFF.

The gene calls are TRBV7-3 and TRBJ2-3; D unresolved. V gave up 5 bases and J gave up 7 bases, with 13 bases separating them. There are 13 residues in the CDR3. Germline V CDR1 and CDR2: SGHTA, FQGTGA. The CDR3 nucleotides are TGTGCCAGCAGCACATACGGTGTTCATACGCAGTATTTT. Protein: CASSTYGVHTQYF. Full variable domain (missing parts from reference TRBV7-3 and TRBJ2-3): GAGVSQTPSNKVTEKGKYVELRCDPISGHTALYWYRQSLGQGPEFLIYFQGTGAADDSGLPNDRFFAVRPEGSVSTLKIQRTERGDSAVYLCASSTYGVHTQYFGPGTRLTVL.

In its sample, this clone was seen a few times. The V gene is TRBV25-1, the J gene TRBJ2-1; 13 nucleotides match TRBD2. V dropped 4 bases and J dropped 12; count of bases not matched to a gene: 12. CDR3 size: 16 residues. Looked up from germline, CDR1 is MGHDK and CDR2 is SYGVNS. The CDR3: CASSGQSGTSGKGQFF. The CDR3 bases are TGTGCCAGCAGTGGACAATCCGGGACTAGCGGGAAAGGGCAGTTCTTC.

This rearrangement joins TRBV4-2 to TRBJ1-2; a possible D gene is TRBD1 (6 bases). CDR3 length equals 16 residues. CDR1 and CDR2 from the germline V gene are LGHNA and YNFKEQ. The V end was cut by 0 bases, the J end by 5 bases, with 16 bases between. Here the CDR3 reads CASSQDFWGGVYGYTF. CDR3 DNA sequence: TGTGCCAGCAGCCAAGATTTCTGGGGGGGCGTTTATGGCTACACCTTC.

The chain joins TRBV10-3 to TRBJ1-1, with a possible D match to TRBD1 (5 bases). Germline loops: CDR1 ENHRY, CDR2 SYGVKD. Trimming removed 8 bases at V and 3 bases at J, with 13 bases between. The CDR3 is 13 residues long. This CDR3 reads CAIRRGGDTEAFF. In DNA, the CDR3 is TGTGCCATCCGCCGTGGAGGGGACACTGAAGCTTTCTTT.

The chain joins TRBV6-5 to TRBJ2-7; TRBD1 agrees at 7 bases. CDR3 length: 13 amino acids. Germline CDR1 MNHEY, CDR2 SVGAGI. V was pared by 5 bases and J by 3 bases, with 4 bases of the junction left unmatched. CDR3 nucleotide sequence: TGTGCCAGCAGTCCGACAGGGTACTACGAGCAGTACTTC. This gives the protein CASSPTGYYEQYF.

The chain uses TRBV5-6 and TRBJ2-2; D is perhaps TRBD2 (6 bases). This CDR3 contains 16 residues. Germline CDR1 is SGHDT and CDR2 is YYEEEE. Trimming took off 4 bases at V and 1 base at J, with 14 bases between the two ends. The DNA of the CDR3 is TGTGCCAGCAGCGTCATAGCGGAACGGAACACCGGGGAGCTGTTTTTT. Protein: CASSVIAERNTGELFF.

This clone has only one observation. CDR3 nucleotides: TGTGCCAGCAGCAGGGACTCCCCTCTGTTCTTC. This sequence encodes CASSRDSPLFF. The V call is TRBV7-2, the J call TRBJ2-1; a weak D match, TRBD2 (6 bases). This CDR3 is built from 11 residues. Trimming stripped 5 bases from V and 15 bases from J, with 14 bases between. Germline V gene sequence: CDR1 SGHTA, CDR2 FQGNSA.

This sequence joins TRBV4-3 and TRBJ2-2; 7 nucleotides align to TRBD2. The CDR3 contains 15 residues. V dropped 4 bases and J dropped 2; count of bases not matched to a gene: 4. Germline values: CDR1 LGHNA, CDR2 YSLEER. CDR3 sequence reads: CASSRTGGNTGELFF. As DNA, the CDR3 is TGCGCCAGCAGCCGCACGGGAGGCAACACCGGGGAGCTGTTTTTT.

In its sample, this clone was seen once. The CDR3 reads CAINSGTVSYEQYF. CDR3 bases: TGTGCCATCAACTCCGGGACAGTCTCCTACGAGCAGTACTTC. The chain carries TRBV10-3 and TRBJ2-7, with TRBD1 identical over 7 bases. CDR1 and CDR2 (germline): ENHRY, SYGVKD. There are 14 residues in the CDR3. V lost 7 bases and J lost 0; bases outside the gene matches: 6.

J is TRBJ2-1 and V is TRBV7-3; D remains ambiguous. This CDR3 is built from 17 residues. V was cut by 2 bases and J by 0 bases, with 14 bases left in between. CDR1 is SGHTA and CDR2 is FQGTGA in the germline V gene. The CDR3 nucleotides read TGTGCCAGCAGCTTATTGGCCAGGCCAAGCTCCTACAATGAGCAGTTCTTC. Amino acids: CASSLLARPSSYNEQFF. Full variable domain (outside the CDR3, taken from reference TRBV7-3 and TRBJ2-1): GAGVSQTPSNKVTEKGKYVELRCDPISGHTALYWYRQSLGQGPEFLIYFQGTGAADDSGLPNDRFFAVRPEGSVSTLKIQRTERGDSAVYLCASSLLARPSSYNEQFFGPGTRLTVL.

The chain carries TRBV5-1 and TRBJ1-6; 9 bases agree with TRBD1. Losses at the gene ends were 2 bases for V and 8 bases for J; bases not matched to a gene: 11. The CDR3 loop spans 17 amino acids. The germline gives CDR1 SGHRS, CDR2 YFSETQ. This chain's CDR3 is CASSLGTGGIRDSPLHF. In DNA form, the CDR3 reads TGCGCCAGCAGCTTAGGAACAGGGGGCATTCGGGATTCACCCCTCCACTTT.

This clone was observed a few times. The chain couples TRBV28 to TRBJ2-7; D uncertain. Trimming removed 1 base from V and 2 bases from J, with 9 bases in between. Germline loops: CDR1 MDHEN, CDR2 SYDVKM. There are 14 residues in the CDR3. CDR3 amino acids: CASSLFGETYEQYF. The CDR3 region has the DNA TGTGCCAGCAGTTTATTTGGGGAAACCTACGAGCAGTACTTC.

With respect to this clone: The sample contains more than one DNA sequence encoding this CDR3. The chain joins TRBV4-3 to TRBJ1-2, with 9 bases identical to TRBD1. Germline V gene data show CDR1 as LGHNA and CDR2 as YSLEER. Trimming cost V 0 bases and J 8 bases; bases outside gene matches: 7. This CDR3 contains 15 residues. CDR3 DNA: TGCGCCAGCAGCCAAGATTTGGGACAGGGATGGGGCTACACCTTC. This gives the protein CASSQDLGQGWGYTF.

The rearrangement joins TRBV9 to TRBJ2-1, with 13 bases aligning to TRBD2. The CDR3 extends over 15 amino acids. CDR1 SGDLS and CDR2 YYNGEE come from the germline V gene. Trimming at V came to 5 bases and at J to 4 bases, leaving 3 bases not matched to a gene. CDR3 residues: CASSTSGRGYNEQFF. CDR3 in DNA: TGTGCCAGCAGTACTAGCGGGAGGGGTTACAATGAGCAGTTCTTC.

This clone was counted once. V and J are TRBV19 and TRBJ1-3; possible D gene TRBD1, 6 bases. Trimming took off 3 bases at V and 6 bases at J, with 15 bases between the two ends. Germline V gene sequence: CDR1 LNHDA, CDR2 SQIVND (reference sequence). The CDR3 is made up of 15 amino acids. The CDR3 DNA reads TGTGCCAGTAGTATCCAGGGGCAAACGGAAAACACCATATATTTT. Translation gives CASSIQGQTENTIYF.

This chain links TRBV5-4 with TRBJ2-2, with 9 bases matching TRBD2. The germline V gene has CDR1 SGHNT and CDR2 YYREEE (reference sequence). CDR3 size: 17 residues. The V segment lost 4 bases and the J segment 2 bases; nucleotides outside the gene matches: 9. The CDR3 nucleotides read TGTGCCAGCAGCCGACCTGGTAGCGGGAGTAACACCGGGGAGCTGTTTTTT. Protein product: CASSRPGSGSNTGELFF.